Detailed here is one T cell receptor beta chain. This specimen belongs to a study of control samples from healthy donors and cancer patients. CDR1 is GTSNPN and CDR2 is SVGIG in the germline V gene (reference sequence). The CDR3 length is 15 residues. J was trimmed by 4 bases and V by 3 bases; bases with no gene match: 7. The table came from immunoSEQ multiplex PCR; TCRdb's copy has only in-frame clones and leaves some out. The sample has under 200,000 clones, 80% to 95% seen once. Specimen: blood. The chain is built from TRBV30 and TRBJ2-5; 11 bases map to TRBD1. This TCR derives from a woman in her 30s in good health. The CDR3 sequence: CAWSRGQGVGETQYF. The DNA for the CDR3 is TGTGCCTGGAGCCGGGGACAGGGGGTGGGAGAGACCCAGTACTTC. Filled out from reference TRBV30 and TRBJ2-5, the complete variable domain reads SQTIHQWPATLVQPVGSPLSLECTVEGTSNPNLYWYRQAAGRGLQLLFYSVGIGQISSEVPQNLSASRPQDRQFILSSKKLLLSDSGFYLCAWSRGQGVGETQYFGPGTRLLVL.